The entry below gives a single TCR beta chain sequence along with its context. Repertoires were generated with immunoSEQ multiplex PCR, while TCRdb's copy carries only in-frame clones and drops some. This sample has 300,000 or so clones, with 89% found just once. This record comes from a study of blood T cell repertoires in COVID-19. V lost 4 bases, J lost 5 bases, and 3 bases stayed unmatched. CDR1 and CDR2 from the germline V gene are KGHSH and LQKENI. The CDR3 consists of 13 residues. This rearrangement joins TRBV18 to TRBJ2-3, with TRBD2 matching 7 bases. Sequenced input: peripheral blood. This TCR derives from a man younger than 35 who had recovered from COVID-19. This CDR3 reads CASSRSGEDTQYF. In DNA form, the CDR3 reads TGTGCCAGCTCACGGAGCGGGGAAGATACGCAGTATTTT.